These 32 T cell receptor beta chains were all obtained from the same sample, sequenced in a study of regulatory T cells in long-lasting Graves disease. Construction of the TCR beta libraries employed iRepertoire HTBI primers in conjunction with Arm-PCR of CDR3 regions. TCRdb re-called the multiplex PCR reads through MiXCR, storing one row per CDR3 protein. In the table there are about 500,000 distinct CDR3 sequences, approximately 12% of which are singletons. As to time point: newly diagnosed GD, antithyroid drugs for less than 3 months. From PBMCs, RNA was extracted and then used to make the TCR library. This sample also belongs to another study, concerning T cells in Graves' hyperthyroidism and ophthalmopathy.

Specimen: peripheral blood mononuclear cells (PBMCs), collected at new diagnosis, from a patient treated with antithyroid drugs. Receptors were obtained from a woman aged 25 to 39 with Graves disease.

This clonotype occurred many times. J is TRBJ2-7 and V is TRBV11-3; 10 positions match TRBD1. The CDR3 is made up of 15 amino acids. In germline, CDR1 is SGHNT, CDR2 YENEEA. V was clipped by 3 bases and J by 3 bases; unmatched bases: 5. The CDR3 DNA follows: TGTGCCAGCAGCTTCTGGGACAGGGGACTCTACGAGCAGTACTTC. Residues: CASSFWDRGLYEQYF.

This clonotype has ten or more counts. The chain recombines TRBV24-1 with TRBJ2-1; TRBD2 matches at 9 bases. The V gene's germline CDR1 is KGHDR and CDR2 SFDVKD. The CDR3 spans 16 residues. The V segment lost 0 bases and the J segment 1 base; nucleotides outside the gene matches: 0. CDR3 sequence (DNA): TGTGCCACCAGTGATTTGGCGGGAGGGTCCTACAATGAGCAGTTCTTC. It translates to CATSDLAGGSYNEQFF.

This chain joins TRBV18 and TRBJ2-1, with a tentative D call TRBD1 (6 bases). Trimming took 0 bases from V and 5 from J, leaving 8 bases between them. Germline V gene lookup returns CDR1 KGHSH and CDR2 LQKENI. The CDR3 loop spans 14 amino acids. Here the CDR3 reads CASSPPTGNNEQFF. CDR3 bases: TGTGCCAGCTCACCACCCACAGGGAACAATGAGCAGTTCTTC. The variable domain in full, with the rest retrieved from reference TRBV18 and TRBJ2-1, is NAGVMQNPRHLVRRRGQEARLRCSPMKGHSHVYWYRQLPEEGLKFMVYLQKENIIDESGMPKERFSAEFPKEGPSILRIQQVVRGDSAAYFCASSPPTGNNEQFFGPGTRLTVL.

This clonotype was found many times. The CDR3 spells CASSSRQGDTQYF. CDR3 in DNA: TGTGCCAGTAGTAGCCGGCAGGGAGATACGCAGTATTTT. V usage is TRBV19 and J usage is TRBJ2-3, with D maybe TRBD1 (5 bases). V was shortened by 4 bases and J by 5 bases, with 10 bases between the two germline ends. The CDR3 runs to 13 residues. CDR1 is LNHDA, CDR2 SQIVND, per germline (reference sequence).

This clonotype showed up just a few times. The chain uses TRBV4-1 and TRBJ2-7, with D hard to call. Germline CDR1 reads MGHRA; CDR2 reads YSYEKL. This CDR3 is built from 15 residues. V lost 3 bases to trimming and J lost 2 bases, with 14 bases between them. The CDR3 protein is CASSHRVEAPYEQYF. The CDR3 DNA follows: TGCGCCAGCAGCCATCGGGTAGAGGCGCCCTACGAGCAGTACTTC.

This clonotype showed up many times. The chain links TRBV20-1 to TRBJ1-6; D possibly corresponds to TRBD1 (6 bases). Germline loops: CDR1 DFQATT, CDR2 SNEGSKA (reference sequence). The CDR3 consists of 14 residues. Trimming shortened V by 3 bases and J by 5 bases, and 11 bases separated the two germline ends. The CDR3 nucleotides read TGCAGTGCTAGGGTGGACAGTAATAATTCACCCCTCCACTTT. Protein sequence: CSARVDSNNSPLHF.

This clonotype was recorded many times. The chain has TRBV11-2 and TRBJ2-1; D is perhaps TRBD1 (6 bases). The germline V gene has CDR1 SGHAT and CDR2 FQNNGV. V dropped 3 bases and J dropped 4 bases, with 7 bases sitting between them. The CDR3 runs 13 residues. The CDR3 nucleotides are TGTGCCAGCAGCTTGACAGGTTACAATGAGCAGTTCTTC. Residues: CASSLTGYNEQFF.

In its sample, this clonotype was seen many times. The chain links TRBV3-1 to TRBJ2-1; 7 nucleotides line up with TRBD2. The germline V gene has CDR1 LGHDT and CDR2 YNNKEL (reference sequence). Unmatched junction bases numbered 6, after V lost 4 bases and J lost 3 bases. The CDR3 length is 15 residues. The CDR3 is CASSLLAEYYNEQFF. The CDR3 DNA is TGTGCCAGCAGCCTGCTAGCGGAGTACTACAATGAGCAGTTCTTC.

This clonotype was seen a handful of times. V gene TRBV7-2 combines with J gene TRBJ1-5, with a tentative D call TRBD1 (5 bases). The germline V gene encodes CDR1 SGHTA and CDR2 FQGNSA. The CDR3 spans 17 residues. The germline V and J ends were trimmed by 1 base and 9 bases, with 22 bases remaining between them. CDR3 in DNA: TGTGCCAGCAGCTTAGTGGGGGTGGGTTCGCTCTTGGCGCCCCAGCATTTT. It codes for CASSLVGVGSLLAPQHF.

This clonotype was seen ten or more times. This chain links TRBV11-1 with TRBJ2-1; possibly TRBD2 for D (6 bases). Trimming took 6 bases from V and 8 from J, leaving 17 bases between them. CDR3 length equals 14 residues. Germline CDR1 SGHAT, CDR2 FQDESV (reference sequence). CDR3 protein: CASRGDSHPDEQFF. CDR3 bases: TGTGCCAGCAGAGGGGACTCCCACCCGGATGAGCAGTTCTTC.

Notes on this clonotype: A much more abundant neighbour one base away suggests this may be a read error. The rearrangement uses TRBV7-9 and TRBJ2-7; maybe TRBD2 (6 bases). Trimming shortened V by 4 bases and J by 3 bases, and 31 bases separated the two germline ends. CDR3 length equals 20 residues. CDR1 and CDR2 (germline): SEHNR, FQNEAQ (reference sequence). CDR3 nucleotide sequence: TGTGCCAGCAGCTCAAGGGAGGTCGTGGCACGGCGGCCCCTCCTCTACGAGCAGTACTTC. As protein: CASSSREVVARRPLLYEQYF.

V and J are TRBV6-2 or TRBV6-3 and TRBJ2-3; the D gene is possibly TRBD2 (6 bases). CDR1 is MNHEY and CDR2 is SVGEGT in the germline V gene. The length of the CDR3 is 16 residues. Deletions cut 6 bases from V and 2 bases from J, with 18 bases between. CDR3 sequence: CASSLKRVSLTDTQYF. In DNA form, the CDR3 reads TGTGCCAGCAGCTTGAAGCGGGTTTCTCTCACAGATACGCAGTATTTT.

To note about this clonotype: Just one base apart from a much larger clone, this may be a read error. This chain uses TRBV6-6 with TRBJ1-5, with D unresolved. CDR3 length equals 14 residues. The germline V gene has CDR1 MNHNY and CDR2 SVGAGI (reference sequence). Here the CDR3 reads CASCYSVLRQPQHF. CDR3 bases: TGTGCCAGCTGTTACTCGGTTCTGCGTCAGCCCCAGCATTTT.

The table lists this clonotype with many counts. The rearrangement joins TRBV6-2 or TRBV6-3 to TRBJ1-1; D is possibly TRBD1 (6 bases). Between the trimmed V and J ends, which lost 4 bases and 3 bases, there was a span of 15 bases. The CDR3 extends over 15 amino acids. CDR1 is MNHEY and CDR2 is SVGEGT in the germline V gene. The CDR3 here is CASSSPTGRDTEAFF. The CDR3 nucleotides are TGTGCCAGCAGTTCCCCGACAGGACGGGACACTGAAGCTTTCTTT.

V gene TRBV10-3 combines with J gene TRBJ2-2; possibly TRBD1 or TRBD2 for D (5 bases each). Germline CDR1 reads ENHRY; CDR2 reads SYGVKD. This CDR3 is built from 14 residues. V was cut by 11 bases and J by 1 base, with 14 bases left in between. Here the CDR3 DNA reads TGTGCCGTCCGGGGCACAGTGAACACCGGGGAGCTGTTTTTT. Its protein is CAVRGTVNTGELFF.

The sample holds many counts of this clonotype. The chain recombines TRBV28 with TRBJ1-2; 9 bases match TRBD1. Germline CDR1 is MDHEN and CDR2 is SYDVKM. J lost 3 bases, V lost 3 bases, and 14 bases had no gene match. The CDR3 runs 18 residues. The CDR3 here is CASSFQGQGFPVHYGYTF. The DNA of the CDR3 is TGTGCCAGCAGTTTCCAAGGACAGGGGTTCCCCGTTCACTATGGCTACACCTTC.

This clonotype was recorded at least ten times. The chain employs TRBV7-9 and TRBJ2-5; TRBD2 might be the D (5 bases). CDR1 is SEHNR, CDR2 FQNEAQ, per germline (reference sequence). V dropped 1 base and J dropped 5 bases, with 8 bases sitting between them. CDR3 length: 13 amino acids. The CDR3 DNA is TGTGCCAGCAGCTTAGTGGGCGGGGAGACCCAGTACTTC. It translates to CASSLVGGETQYF.

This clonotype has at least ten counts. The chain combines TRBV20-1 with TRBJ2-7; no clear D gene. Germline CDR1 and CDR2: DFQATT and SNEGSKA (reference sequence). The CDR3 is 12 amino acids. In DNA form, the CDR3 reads TGCAGCTGCGCGGTCTCCTCCTACGAGCAGTACTTC. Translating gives CSCAVSSYEQYF.

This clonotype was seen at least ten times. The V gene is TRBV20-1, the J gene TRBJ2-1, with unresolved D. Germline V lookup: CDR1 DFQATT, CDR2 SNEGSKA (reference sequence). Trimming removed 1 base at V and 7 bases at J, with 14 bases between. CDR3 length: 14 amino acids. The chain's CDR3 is CSARGLGMANEQFF. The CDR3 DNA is TGCAGTGCTAGAGGTCTAGGAATGGCGAATGAGCAGTTCTTC.

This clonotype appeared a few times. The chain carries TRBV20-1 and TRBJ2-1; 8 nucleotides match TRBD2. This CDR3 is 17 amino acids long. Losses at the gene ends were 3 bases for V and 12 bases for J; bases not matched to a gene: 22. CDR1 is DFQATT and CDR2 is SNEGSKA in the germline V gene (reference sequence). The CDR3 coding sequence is TGCAGTGCTAGCCGGGGCCGTGCAACTAGCGGATCAATGAGGCAGTTCTTC. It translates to CSASRGRATSGSMRQFF.

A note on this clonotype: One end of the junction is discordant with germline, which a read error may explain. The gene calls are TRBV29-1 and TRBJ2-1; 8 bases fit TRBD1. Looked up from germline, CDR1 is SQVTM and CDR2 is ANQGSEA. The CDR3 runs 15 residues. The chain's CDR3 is CSGYRAGGTYNEQFF. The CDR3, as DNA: TGCAGCGGCTACCGGGCAGGGGGCACCTACAACGAGCAGTTCTTC.

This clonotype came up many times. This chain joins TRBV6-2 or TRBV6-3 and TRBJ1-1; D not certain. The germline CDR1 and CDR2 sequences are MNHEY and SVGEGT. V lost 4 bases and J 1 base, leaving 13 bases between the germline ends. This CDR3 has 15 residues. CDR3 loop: CASSSSFAENTEAFF. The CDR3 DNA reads TGTGCCAGCAGTTCCTCTTTCGCAGAGAACACTGAAGCTTTCTTT.

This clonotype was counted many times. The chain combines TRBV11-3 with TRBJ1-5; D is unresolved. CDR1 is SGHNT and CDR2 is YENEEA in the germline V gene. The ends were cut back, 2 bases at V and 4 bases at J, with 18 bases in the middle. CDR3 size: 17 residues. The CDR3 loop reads CASSLSHRADVNQPQHF. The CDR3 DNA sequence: TGTGCCAGCAGCTTATCCCACCGAGCCGATGTTAATCAGCCCCAGCATTTT.

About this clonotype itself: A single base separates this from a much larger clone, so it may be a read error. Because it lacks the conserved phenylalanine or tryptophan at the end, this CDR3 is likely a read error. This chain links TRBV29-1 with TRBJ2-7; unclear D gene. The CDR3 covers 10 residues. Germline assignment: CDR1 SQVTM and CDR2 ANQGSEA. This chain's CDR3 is CSVQEYEQYS. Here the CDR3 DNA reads TGCAGCGTTCAAGAGTACGAGCAGTACTCC.

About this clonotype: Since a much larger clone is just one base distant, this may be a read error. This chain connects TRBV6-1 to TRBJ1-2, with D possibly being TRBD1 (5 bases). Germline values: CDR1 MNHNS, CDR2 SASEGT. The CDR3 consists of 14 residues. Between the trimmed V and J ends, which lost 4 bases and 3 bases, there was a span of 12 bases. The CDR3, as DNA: TGTGCCAGCAGTGTGACCGGGGGGGACTATGGCTACACCTTC. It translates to CASSVTGGDYGYTF.

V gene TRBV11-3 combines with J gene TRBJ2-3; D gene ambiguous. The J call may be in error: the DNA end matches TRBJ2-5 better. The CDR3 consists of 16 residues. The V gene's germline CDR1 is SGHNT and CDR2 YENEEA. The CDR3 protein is CASSLGWPSPDGTQYF. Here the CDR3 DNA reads TGTGCCAGCAGCTTAGGGTGGCCCAGCCCAGACGGGACCCAGTACTTC.

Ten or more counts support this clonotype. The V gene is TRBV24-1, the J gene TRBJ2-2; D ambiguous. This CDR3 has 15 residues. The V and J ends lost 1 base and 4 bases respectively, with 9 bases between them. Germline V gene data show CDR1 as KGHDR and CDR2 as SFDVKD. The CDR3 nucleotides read TGTGCCACCAGTGATTTAGTACAGAGCACCGGGGAGCTGTTTTTT. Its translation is CATSDLVQSTGELFF.

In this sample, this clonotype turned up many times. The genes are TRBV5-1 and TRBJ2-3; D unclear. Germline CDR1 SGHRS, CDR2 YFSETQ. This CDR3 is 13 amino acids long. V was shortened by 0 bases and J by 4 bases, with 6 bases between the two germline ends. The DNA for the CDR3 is TGCGCCAGCAGCTTGGAGACTTCAGATACGCAGTATTTT. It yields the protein CASSLETSDTQYF.

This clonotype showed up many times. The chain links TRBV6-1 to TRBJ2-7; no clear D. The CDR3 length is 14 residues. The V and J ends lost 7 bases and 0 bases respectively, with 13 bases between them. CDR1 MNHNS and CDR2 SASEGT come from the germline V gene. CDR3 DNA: TGTGCCAGCACCAAAGAGGAAAGCTCCTACGAGCAGTACTTC. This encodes CASTKEESSYEQYF.

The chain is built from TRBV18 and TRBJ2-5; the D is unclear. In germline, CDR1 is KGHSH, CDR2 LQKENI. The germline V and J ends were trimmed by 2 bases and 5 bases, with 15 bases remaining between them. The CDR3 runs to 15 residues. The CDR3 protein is CASSPIVGGGETQYF. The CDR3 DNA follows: TGTGCCAGCTCACCAATCGTAGGTGGTGGGGAGACCCAGTACTTC.

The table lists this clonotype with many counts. CDR3 loop: CASSYRGAKNIQYF. The CDR3 region has the DNA TGTGCCAGCAGTTACCGGGGGGCCAAAAACATTCAGTACTTC. V gene TRBV6-2 or TRBV6-3 combines with J gene TRBJ2-4, with D perhaps TRBD2 (6 bases). CDR1 is MNHEY, CDR2 SVGEGT, per germline. V shed 2 bases and J shed 1 base, with 6 bases lying between them. The CDR3 contains 14 residues.

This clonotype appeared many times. CDR3 in DNA: TGTGCCAGCAGTGACAGACAAGAGACCCAGTACTTC. This translates into CASSDRQETQYF. The genes are TRBV2 and TRBJ2-5; D gene uncertain. V was clipped by 3 bases and J by 2 bases, with 4 bases between them. Germline V gives CDR1 SNHLY, CDR2 FYNNEI. The CDR3 spans 12 residues.